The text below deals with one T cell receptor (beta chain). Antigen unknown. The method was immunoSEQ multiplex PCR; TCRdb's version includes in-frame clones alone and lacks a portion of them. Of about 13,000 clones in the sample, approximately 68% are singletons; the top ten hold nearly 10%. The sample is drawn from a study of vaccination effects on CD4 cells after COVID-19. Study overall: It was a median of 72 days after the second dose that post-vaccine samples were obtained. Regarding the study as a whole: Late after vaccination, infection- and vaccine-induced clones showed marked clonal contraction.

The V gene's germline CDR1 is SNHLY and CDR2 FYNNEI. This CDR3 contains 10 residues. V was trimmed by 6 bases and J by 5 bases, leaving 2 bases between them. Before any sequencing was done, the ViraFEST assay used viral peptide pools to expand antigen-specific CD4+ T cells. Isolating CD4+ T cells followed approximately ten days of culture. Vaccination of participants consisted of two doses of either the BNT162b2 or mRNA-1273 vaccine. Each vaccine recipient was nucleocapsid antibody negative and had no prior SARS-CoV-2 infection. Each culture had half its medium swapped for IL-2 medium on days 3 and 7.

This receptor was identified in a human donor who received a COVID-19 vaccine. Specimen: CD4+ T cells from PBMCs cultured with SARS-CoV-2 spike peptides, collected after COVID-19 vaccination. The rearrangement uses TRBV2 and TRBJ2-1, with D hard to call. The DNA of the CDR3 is TGTGCCAGCAGGGACAATGAGCAGTTCTTC. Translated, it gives CASRDNEQFF. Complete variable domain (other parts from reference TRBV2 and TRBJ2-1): EPEVTQTPSHQVTQMGQEVILRCVPISNHLYFYWYRQILGQKVEFLVSFYNNEISEKSEIFDDQFSVERPDGSNFTLKIRSTKLEDSAMYFCASRDNEQFFGPGTRLTVL.